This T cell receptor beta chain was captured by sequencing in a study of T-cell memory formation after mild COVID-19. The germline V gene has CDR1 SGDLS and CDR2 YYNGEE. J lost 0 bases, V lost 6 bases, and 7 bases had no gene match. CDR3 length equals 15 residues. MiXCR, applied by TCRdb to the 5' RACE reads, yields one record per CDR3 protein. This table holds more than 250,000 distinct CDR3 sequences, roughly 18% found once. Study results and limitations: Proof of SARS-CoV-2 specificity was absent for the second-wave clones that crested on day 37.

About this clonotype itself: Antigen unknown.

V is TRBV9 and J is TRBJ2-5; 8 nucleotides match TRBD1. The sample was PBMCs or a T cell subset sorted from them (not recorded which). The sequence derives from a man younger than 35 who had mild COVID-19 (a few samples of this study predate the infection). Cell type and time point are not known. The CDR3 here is CASINPQGDQETQYF. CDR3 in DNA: TGTGCCAGCATTAACCCACAGGGGGACCAAGAGACCCAGTACTTC.